Below are 10 T cell receptor delta chains sequenced from a single sample in a study of gamma-delta chains in newborns, infants, children. TCRdb fed the reads to CATT. In the table there are approximately 7,000 delta-chain clones, roughly 10% of which are singletons. The sequencing sample was made of blood. Every receptor here comes from a child who was a newborn, infant or young child, either healthy, febrile or measles-vaccinated (not recorded which).

The V call is TRDV2, the J call TRDJ1; D is perhaps TRDD3 (5 bases). The J gene is not listed in TCRdb, so it was assigned here from a DNA match to germline. Germline V gene sequence: CDR1 GEAIGNYY, CDR2 EKD. Trimming shortened V by 9 bases and J by 0 bases, and 19 bases separated the two germline ends. The CDR3 has 15 amino acids. This CDR3 is CAEDTVGENTDKLIF. DNA for the CDR3: TGTGCCGAGGACACTGTCGGGGAAAACACCGATAAACTCATCTTT.

This clone is medium-sized in the sample. This chain connects TRDV2 to TRDJ1; D may be TRDD3 (5 bases). CDR3 length equals 14 residues. Trimming took 3 bases from V and 4 from J, leaving 14 bases between them. Germline CDR1 GEAIGNYY, CDR2 EKD. The CDR3 reads CACDYVGPVDKLIF. CDR3 nucleotides: TGTGCCTGTGACTACGTGGGGCCCGTCGATAAACTCATCTTT.

No call was made for the V gene; the J gene is TRDJ1; the table's TRDD3 call for D was not verified on the DNA. This CDR3 spans 16 amino acids. The CDR3 DNA reads as TGTGCCTGTGCTCCCTTGGGGCTGGGGGTCACCGATAAACTCATCTTT. Translated: CACAPLGLGVTDKLIF.

Regarding this clone: A much more abundant neighbour one base away suggests this may be a read error. The same CDR3 is also encoded by other DNA sequences in this sample. The chain employs TRDV2 and TRDJ1, with TRDD3 matching over 12 bases. The germline gives CDR1 GEAIGNYY, CDR2 EKD. The CDR3 runs 19 residues. J lost 2 bases, V lost 6 bases, and 18 bases had no gene match. CDR3 nucleotide sequence: TGTGCCTGTAACCTACTGGGGGATACCCAAACCCCTTGGACCGATAAACTCATCTTT. This gives the protein CACNLLGDTQTPWTDKLIF.

This clone is deemed medium-sized. The rearrangement joins TRDV2 to TRDJ1; 10 bases match TRDD3. Germline assignment: CDR1 GEAIGNYY and CDR2 EKD. The CDR3 consists of 17 residues. V lost 0 bases to trimming and J lost 0 bases; unmatched junction nucleotides: 6. CDR3 in amino acids: CACDTVWGIHHTDKLIF. The CDR3 nucleotides read TGTGCCTGTGACACCGTTTGGGGGATACACCACACCGATAAACTCATCTTT.

This clone rates as medium-sized (0.01 to 0.1%). Within the sample, other DNA sequences also encode this same CDR3. The chain joins TRDV2 to TRDJ1; perhaps TRDD3 as D (7 bases). The V end was cut by 0 bases, the J end by 1 base, with 29 bases between. CDR3 length: 21 amino acids. From germline, CDR1 is GEAIGNYY and CDR2 EKD. Here the CDR3 DNA reads TGTGCCTGTGACACCGTGGGCCTTCCCCCGGGGATAAAGGTGTCCACCGATAAACTCATCTTT. It is translated as CACDTVGLPPGIKVSTDKLIF.

The V call is TRDV2, the J call TRDJ1, with 9 nucleotides matching TRDD3. J was trimmed by 1 base and V by 3 bases; bases with no gene match: 11. The V gene's germline CDR1 is GEAIGNYY and CDR2 EKD. The CDR3 is made up of 17 amino acids. CDR3 sequence (DNA): TGTGCCTGTGACCCCCTTACTGGGGGAGGACTCACCGATAAACTCATCTTT. Its translation is CACDPLTGGGLTDKLIF.

There are a few counts of this clone. A much larger clone lies a single base off, so this may be a read error. The V gene is TRDV2, the J gene TRDJ3, with 9 bases that match TRDD3. The CDR3 is 19 residues long. CDR1 GEAIGNYY and CDR2 EKD come from the germline V gene. DNA for the CDR3: TGTGCCTGTGACACAGTACTGGGGGACAGCTCCCGGGACACCCGACAGATGTTTTTC. This codes for CACDTVLGDSSRDTRQMFF.

The sample holds a few counts of this clone. Since a much larger clone is just one base distant, this may be a read error. The chain combines TRDV2 with TRDJ1; 12 nucleotides agree with TRDD3. The ends lost 1 base at V and 0 bases at J; junction bases unmatched: 11. The V gene's germline CDR1 is GEAIGNYY and CDR2 EKD. This CDR3 has 19 residues. DNA for the CDR3: TGTGCCTGTGACACGATACTGGGGGATACCCTGCCCTACACCGATAAACTCATCTTT. It translates to CACDTILGDTLPYTDKLIF.

The rearrangement joins TRDV2 to TRDJ1, with TRDD3 matching over 10 bases. Germline lookup yields CDR1 GEAIGNYY and CDR2 EKD. This CDR3 is built from 21 residues. Losses at the gene ends were 2 bases for V and 2 bases for J; bases not matched to a gene: 22. DNA of the CDR3: TGTGCCTGTGACATCGTGAAATCGGGGGATACGCTTAGTGTCTCGACCGATAAACTCATCTTT. It encodes CACDIVKSGDTLSVSTDKLIF.